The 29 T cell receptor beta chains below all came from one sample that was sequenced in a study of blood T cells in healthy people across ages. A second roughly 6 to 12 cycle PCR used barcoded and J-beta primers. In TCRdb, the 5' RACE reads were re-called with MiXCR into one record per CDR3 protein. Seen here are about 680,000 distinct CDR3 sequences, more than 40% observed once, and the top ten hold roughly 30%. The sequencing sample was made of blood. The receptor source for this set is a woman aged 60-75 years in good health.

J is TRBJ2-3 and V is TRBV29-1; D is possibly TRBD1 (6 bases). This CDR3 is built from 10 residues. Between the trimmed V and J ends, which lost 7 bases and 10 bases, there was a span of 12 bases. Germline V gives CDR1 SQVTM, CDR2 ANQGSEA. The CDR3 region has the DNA TGCAGCGGTACACAGGGAGCGCAGTATTTT. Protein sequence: CSGTQGAQYF.

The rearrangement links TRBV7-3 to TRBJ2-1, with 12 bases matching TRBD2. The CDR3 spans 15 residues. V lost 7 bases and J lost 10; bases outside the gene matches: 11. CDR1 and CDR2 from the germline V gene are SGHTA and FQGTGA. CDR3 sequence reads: CASNRLAGGVDEQFF. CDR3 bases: TGTGCCAGCAACCGCCTAGCGGGAGGGGTCGACGAGCAGTTCTTC.

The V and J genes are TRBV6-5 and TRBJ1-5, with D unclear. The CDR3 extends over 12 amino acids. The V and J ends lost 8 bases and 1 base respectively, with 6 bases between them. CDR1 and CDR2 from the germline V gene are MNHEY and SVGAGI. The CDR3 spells CASGPSNQPQHF. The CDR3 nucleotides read TGTGCCAGCGGCCCAAGCAATCAGCCCCAGCATTTT.

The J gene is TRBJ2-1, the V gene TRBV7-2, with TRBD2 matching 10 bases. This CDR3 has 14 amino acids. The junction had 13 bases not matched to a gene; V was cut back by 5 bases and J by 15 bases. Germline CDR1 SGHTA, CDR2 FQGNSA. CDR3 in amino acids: CASSREILAGATFF. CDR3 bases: TGTGCCAGCAGCCGAGAGATCCTAGCGGGAGCAACGTTCTTC.

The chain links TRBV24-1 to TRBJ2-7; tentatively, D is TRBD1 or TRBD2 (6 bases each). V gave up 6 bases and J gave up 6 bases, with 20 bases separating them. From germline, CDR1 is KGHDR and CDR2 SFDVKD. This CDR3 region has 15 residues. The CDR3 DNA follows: TGTGCCACCAGTAGTCGCGGGACACTCACCGGCGAGCAGTACTTC. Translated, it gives CATSSRGTLTGEQYF.

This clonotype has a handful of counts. CDR3 residues: CASSQGQTWEREQYF. The CDR3 DNA reads as TGTGCCAGCAGCCAAGGACAGACCTGGGAGAGGGAGCAGTACTTC. V gene TRBV14 combines with J gene TRBJ2-7, with D perhaps being TRBD1 or TRBD2 (5 bases each). Trimming removed 1 base from V and 7 bases from J, with 17 bases in between. Germline V gene data show CDR1 as SGHDN and CDR2 as FVKESK. The CDR3 length is 15 residues.

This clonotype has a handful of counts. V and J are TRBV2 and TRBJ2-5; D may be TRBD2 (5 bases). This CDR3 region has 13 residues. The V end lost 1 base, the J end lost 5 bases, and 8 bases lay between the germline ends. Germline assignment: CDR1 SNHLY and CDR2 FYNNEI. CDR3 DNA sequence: TGTGCCAGCAGTGAAGGAGGGCGGGAGACCCAGTACTTC. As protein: CASSEGGRETQYF.

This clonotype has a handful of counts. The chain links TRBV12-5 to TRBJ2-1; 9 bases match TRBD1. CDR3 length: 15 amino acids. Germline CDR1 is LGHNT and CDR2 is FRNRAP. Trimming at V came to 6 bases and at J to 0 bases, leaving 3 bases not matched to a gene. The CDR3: CASGPGQGSYNEQFF. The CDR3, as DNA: TGTGCTAGTGGCCCGGGACAGGGCTCCTACAATGAGCAGTTCTTC.

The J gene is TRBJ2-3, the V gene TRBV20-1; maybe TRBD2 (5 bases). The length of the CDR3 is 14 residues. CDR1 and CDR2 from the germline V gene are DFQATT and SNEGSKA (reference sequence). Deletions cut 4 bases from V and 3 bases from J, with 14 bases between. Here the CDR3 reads CSAKRGPMTDTQYF. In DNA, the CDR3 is TGCAGTGCTAAAAGAGGGCCAATGACAGATACGCAGTATTTT.

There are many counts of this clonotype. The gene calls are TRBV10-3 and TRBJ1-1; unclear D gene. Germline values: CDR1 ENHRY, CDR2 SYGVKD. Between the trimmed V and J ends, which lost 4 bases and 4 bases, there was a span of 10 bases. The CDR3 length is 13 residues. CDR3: CAISGAQATEAFF. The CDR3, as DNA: TGTGCCATCAGTGGGGCCCAGGCCACTGAAGCTTTCTTT.

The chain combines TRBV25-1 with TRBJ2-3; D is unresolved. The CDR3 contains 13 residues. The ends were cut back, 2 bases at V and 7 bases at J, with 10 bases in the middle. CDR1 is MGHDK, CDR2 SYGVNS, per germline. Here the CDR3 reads CASSEPGGNTQYF. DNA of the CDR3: TGTGCCAGCAGTGAACCTGGCGGAAATACGCAGTATTTT. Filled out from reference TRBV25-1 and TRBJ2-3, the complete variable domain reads EADIYQTPRYLVIGTGKKITLECSQTMGHDKMYWYQQDPGMELHLIHYSYGVNSTEKGDLSSESTVSRIRTEHFPLTLESARPSHTSQYLCASSEPGGNTQYFGPGTRLTVL.

The CDR3 nucleotides read TGTGCCAGCAGCATCCAAGCAGGGGCCTTAGTGAGCACCGAAGCTTTCTTT. Its protein is CASSIQAGALVSTEAFF. The J gene is TRBJ1-1, the V gene TRBV7-3, with D tentatively TRBD1 (6 bases). With 5 bases removed from V and 8 bases from J, the gap between germline ends came to 27 bases. This CDR3 comprises 17 residues. Per the germline V gene, CDR1 is SGHTA and CDR2 is FQGTGA.

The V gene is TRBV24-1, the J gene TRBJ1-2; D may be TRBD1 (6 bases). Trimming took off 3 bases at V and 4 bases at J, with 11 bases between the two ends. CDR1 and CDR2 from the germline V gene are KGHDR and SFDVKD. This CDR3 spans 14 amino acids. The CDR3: CATSDPGTPYGYTF. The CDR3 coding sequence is TGTGCCACCAGTGATCCCGGGACACCCTATGGCTACACCTTC.

The CDR3 reads CASSSIVPGETQYF. DNA for the CDR3: TGTGCCAGCAGCAGTATAGTACCCGGGGAGACCCAGTACTTC. The chain has TRBV7-2 and TRBJ2-5, with D uncertain. CDR3 length: 14 residues. The germline V gene has CDR1 SGHTA and CDR2 FQGNSA. The V and J ends lost 5 bases and 5 bases respectively, with 15 bases between them.

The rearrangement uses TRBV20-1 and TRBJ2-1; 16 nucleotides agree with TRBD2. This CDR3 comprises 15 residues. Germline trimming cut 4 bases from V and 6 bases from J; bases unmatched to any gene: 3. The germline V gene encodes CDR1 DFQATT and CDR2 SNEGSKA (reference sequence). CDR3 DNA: TGCAGTGCTACCGGGACTAGCGGGAGGGCCAATGAGCAGTTCTTC. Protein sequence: CSATGTSGRANEQFF.

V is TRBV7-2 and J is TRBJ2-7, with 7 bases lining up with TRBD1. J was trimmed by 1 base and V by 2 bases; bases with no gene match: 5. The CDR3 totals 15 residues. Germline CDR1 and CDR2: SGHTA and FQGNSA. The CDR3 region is CASSLQTGDSYEQYF. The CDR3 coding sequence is TGTGCCAGCAGCTTACAAACAGGGGATTCCTACGAGCAGTACTTC.

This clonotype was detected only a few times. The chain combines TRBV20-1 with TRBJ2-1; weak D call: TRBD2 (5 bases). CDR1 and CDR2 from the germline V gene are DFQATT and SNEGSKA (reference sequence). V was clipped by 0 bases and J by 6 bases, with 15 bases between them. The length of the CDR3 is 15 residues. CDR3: CSARDFSGLVNEQFF. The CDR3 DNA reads TGCAGTGCTAGAGATTTTTCGGGATTAGTCAATGAGCAGTTCTTC.

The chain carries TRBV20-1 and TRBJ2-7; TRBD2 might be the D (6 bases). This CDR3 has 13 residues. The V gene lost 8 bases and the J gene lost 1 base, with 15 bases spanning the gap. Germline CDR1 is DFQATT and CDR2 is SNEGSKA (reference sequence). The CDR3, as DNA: TGCAGTTCCCGGGACTGGAGTTCCTACGAGCAGTACTTC. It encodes CSSRDWSSYEQYF.

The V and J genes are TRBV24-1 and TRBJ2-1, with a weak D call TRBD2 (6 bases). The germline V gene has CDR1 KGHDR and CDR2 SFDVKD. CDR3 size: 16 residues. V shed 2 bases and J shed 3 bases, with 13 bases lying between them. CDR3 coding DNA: TGTGCCACCAGTGATTCCGGGACTGACGTCTACAATGAGCAGTTCTTC. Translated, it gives CATSDSGTDVYNEQFF.

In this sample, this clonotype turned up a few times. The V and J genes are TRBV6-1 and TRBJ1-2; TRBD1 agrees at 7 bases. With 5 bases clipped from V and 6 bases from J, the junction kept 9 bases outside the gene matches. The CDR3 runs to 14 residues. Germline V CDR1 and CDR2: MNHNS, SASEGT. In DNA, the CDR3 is TGTGCCAGCAGTCCCTGGACAGGAGCAAATGGCTACACCTTC. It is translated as CASSPWTGANGYTF.

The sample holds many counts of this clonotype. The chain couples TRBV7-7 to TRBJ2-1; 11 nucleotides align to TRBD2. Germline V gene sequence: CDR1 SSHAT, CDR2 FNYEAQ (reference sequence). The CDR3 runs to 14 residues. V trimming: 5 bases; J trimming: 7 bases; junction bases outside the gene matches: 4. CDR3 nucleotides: TGTGCCAGCAGCGCTGGACTAGCGGGTAATGAGCAGTTCTTC. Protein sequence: CASSAGLAGNEQFF.

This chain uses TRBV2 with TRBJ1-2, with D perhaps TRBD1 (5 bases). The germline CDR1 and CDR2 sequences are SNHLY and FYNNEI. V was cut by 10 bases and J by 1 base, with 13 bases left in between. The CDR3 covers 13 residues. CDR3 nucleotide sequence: TGTGCCATCCAGGGAGAGTATAACTATGGCTACACCTTC. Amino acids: CAIQGEYNYGYTF.

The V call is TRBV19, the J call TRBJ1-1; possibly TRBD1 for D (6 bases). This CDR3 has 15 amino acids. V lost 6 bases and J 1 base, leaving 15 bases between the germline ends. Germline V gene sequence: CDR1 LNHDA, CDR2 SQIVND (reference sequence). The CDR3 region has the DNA TGTGCCAGTAGCTTGTCTCAGGGGCGGAACACTGAAGCTTTCTTT. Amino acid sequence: CASSLSQGRNTEAFF.

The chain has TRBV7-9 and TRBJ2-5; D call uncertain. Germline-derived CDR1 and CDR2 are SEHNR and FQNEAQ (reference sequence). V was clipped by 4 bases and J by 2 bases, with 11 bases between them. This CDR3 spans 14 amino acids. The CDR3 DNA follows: TGTGCCAGCAGCTCAACCGACATTCAAGAGACCCAGTACTTC. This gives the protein CASSSTDIQETQYF.

The CDR3, as DNA: TGCAGTGCTTGGCCGGGACAACACCAAGAGACCCAGTACTTC. This encodes CSAWPGQHQETQYF. V usage is TRBV20-1 and J usage is TRBJ2-5; tentatively, D is TRBD1 (6 bases). Germline V gives CDR1 DFQATT, CDR2 SNEGSKA (reference sequence). The CDR3 has 14 amino acids. V was shortened by 5 bases and J by 0 bases, with 13 bases between the two germline ends.

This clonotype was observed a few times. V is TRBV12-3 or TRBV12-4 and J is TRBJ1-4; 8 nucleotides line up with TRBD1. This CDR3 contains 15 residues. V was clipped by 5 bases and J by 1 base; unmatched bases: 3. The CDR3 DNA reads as TGTGCCAGCAGTGAAACAGGGGGAACTAATGAAAAACTGTTTTTT. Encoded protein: CASSETGGTNEKLFF.

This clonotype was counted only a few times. CDR3 sequence: CASSLQGSSYGYTF. The DNA of the CDR3 is TGTGCCAGCAGCTTGCAGGGAAGTTCCTATGGCTACACCTTC. The rearrangement joins TRBV11-2 to TRBJ1-2; TRBD1 might be the D (5 bases). This CDR3 spans 14 amino acids. V lost 3 bases and J 4 bases, leaving 12 bases between the germline ends. Germline V gene data show CDR1 as SGHAT and CDR2 as FQNNGV.

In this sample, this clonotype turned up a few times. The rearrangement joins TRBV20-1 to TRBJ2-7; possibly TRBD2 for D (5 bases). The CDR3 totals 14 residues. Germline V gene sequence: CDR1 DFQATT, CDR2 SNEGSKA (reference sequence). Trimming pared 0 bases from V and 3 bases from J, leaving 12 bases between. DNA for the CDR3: TGCAGTGCTAGAGATCGCGGCGGGCTCTACGAGCAGTACTTC. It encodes CSARDRGGLYEQYF.

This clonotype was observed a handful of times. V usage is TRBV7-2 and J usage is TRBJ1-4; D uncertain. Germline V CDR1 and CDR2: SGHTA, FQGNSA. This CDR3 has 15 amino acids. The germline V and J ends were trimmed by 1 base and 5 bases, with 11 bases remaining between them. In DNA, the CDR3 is TGTGCCAGCAGCTTAGTGGGCAGTCCCAATGAAAAACTGTTTTTT. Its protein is CASSLVGSPNEKLFF.